A selection of T cell receptor beta chains follows, all from one sample in a study of OX40 agonist ivuxolimab in advanced cancers. The repertoire was sequenced with immunoSEQ multiplex PCR; TCRdb's copy has only in-frame clones and lacks some. The sample records 38,000 or so clones, 87% being singletons. The starting material was CD4+ or CD8+ T cells sorted from blood, obtained in a trial of the OX40 agonist ivuxolimab. The origin of the receptors is an adult with an advanced solid tumor such as melanoma, head and neck, liver or kidney cancer. CDR3s include the opening cysteine and the closing phenylalanine or tryptophan. Fields, in order: clone size, D gene, V gene, J gene, CDR3 DNA, CDR3 protein. D genes are given only for firm matches. The size entry is marked missing in some rows and otherwise reads once, few, many or a size class.

NA	TRBD1	TRBV11-2	TRBJ2-7	TGTGCCAGCAGCTCTGGGACAGGGTTCTACGAGCAGTACTTC	CASSSGTGFYEQYF
NA	NA	TRBV6-5	TRBJ1-1	TGTGCCAGCAGTACGCGGACTGAAGCTTTCTTT	CASSTRTEAFF
NA	NA	TRBV4-3	TRBJ2-7	TGCGCCAGCAGCCTTCGACAGGGAGGAACTTACGAGCAGTACTTC	CASSLRQGGTYEQYF
NA	NA	TRBV2	TRBJ2-3	TGTGCCAGCCATACTTTTAGCACAGATACGCAGTATTTT	CASHTFSTDTQYF
NA	TRBD2	TRBV5-1	TRBJ2-2	TGCGCCAGCAGACTAGCGGGACTGAACACCGGGGAGCTGTTTTTT	CASRLAGLNTGELFF
NA	TRBD1	TRBV7-3	TRBJ2-2	TGTGCCAGCAGCTTGGGACAGGGCACCGGGGAGCTGTTTTTT	CASSLGQGTGELFF
NA	NA	TRBV9	TRBJ1-6	TGTGCCAGCAGCGTCGTCTCCTATAATTCACCCCTCCACTTT	CASSVVSYNSPLHF
NA	TRBD2	TRBV27	TRBJ2-3	TGTGCCAGCAGTTTACTAGCGGGAGTCCCCCCGAATACGCAGTATTTT	CASSLLAGVPPNTQYF
NA	NA	TRBV10-2	TRBJ2-7	TGCGCCAGCAGTGATTCCGGGACCGCCAGCTCCTACGAGCAGTACTTC	CASSDSGTASSYEQYF
NA	NA	TRBV29-1	TRBJ1-2	TGCAGCGTTGCCCCGGACCTCCATGATGGCTACACCTTC	CSVAPDLHDGYTF
NA	TRBD2	TRBV10-3	TRBJ2-2	TGTGCCATCAGTGACCGCGGGAGTAGAACCGGGGAGCTGTTTTTT	CAISDRGSRTGELFF
NA	NA	TRBV27	TRBJ2-7	TGTGCCAGCAGTCAAAGGACAGCCTACGAGCAGTACTTC	CASSQRTAYEQYF
NA	NA	TRBV18	TRBJ1-1	TGTGCCAGCTCACCACAGGGGACGAGTGAAGCTTTCTTT	CASSPQGTSEAFF
NA	NA	TRBV5-1	TRBJ2-7	TGCGCCAGCAGCTTGTACGGTACGGGAGCGGCCTACGAGCAGTACTTC	CASSLYGTGAAYEQYF
NA	NA	TRBV6-6	TRBJ1-2	TGTGCCAGCAGTTACCAGGGGACTAACTATGGCTACACCTTC	CASSYQGTNYGYTF
NA	NA	TRBV2	TRBJ1-5	TGTGCCAGCAGTTTGGACCCGGGGCTAGGCGGGCAGCCCCAGCATTTT	CASSLDPGLGGQPQHF
NA	NA	TRBV7-2	TRBJ2-7	TGTGCCAGCAGCTTAGACAGTCCCTACGAGCAGTACTTC	CASSLDSPYEQYF
NA	NA	TRBV10-1	TRBJ1-4	TGCGCCAGCAGTGGGACCCATGAAAAACTGTTTTTT	CASSGTHEKLFF
NA	NA	TRBV28	TRBJ2-7	TGTGCCAGCAGTTTTGCCTACGAGCAGTACTTC	CASSFAYEQYF
NA	TRBD1	TRBV28	TRBJ1-2	TGTGCCACAGGCGGGGCAGGGGGAAACTATGGCTACACCTTC	CATGGAGGNYGYTF
NA	TRBD2	TRBV2	TRBJ2-3	TGTGCCAGCAGTCCCACCTTACTAGCGGGGAACACAGATACGCAGTATTTT	CASSPTLLAGNTDTQYF
NA	NA	TRBV28	TRBJ2-3	TGTGCCAGCAGCACCCCGGCAGCAGCAGATACGCAGTATTTT	CASSTPAAADTQYF
NA	NA	TRBV6-5	TRBJ1-4	TGTGCCAGCAGTACAGGGCTTAATGAAAAACTGTTTTTT	CASSTGLNEKLFF
NA	TRBD1	TRBV2	TRBJ2-3	TGTGCCAGCGGCCGGGACAGAAGCACAGATACGCAGTATTTT	CASGRDRSTDTQYF
once	NA	TRBV19	TRBJ1-2	TGTGCCAGTACCACAGGTTTCGACCCTAACTATGGCTACACCTTC	CASTTGFDPNYGYTF
NA	NA	TRBV28	TRBJ1-5	TGTGCCAGCACTGCCGGATGGGGAAACCAGCCCCAGCATTTT	CASTAGWGNQPQHF
NA	TRBD1	TRBV5-4	TRBJ2-7	TGTGCCAGCAATAAGGGACAGGAACACGAGCAGTACTTC	CASNKGQEHEQYF
NA	TRBD2	TRBV5-1	TRBJ2-3	TGCGCCAGCAGCCCTAGCGGGAGCCCGGATACGCAGTATTTT	CASSPSGSPDTQYF
NA	TRBD2	TRBV6-1	TRBJ2-7	TGTGCCAGCAGTCCCTGGACTAGCCCGGTTGAGCAGTACTTC	CASSPWTSPVEQYF
NA	NA	TRBV7-9	TRBJ1-2	TGTGCCAGCAGCTCAGACAAGGACGGCCGAACATATGGCTACACCTTC	CASSSDKDGRTYGYTF
NA	NA	TRBV27	TRBJ2-3	TGTGCCAGCAGTTTACAGAGGCCAGTGGATACGCAGTATTTT	CASSLQRPVDTQYF
NA	NA	TRBV7-9	TRBJ2-2	TGTGCCAGCAGTTTTATATTTCTTGTATCCGGGGAGCTGTTTTTT	CASSFIFLVSGELFF
NA	NA	TRBV30	TRBJ1-1	TGTGCCTGGTCCTTGGGGGGGTTGACTTTCTTT	CAWSLGGLTFF
once	TRBD1	TRBV7-9	TRBJ2-7	TGTGCCAGCAGCCCCCGGGACAGGGGGCACGAGCAGTACTTC	CASSPRDRGHEQYF
NA	TRBD2	TRBV11-2	TRBJ2-1	TGTGCCAGCAGCTTAGTTGGCGGGAGAAGGGACAATGAGCAGTTCTTC	CASSLVGGRRDNEQFF